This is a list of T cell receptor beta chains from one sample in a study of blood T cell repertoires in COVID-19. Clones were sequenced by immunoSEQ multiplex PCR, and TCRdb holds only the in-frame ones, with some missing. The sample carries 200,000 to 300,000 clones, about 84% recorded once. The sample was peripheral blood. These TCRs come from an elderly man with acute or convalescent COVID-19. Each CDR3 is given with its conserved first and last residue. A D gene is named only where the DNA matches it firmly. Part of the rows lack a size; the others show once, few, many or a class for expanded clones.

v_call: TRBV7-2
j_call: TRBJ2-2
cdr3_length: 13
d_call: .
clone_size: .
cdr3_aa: CASSFGGAGELFF
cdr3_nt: TGTGCCAGCAGCTTTGGGGGCGCCGGGGAGCTGTTTTTT

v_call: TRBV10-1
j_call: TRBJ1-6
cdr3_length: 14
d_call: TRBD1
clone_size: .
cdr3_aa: CASSLTGENSPLHF
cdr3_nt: TGCGCCAGCAGCCTGACAGGGGAGAATTCACCCCTCCACTTT

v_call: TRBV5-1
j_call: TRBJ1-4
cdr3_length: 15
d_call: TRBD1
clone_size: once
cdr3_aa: CASSPSGTESEKLFF
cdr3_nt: TGCGCCAGCAGCCCCTCCGGGACAGAAAGCGAAAAACTGTTTTTT

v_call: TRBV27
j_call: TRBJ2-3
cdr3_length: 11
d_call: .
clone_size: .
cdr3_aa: CASHRGDTQYF
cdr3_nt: TGTGCCAGCCATCGGGGGGATACGCAGTATTTT

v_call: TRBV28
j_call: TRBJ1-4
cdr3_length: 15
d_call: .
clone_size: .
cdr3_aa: CASSFIRGGDEKLFF
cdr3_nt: TGTGCCAGCAGCTTTATAAGGGGTGGGGATGAAAAACTGTTTTTT

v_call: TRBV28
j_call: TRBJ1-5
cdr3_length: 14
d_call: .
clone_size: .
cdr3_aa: CASSLETGGQPQHF
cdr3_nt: TGTGCCAGCAGTTTGGAGACGGGGGGTCAGCCCCAGCATTTT

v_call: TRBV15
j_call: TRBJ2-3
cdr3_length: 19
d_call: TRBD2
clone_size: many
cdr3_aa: CATSPQGTSGGISTDTQYF
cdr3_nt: TGTGCCACCAGCCCTCAGGGAACTAGCGGGGGGATAAGCACAGATACGCAGTATTTT

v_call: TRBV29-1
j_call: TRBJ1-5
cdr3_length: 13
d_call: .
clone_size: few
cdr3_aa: CSVMENSNQPQHF
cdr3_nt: TGCAGCGTTATGGAGAATAGCAATCAGCCCCAGCATTTT

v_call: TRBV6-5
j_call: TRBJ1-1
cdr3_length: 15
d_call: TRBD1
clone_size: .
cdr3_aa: CASSPSGGGDTEAFF
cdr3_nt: TGTGCCAGCAGTCCCTCAGGGGGTGGGGACACTGAAGCTTTCTTT

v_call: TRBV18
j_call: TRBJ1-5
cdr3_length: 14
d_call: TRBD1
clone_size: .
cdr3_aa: CASSPGQGHQPQHF
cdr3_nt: TGTGCCAGCTCACCGGGACAGGGCCATCAGCCCCAGCATTTT

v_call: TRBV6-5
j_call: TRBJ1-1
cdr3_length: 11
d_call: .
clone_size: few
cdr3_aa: CASSGTTQAFF
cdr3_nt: TGTGCCAGCAGCGGGACAACCCAAGCTTTCTTT

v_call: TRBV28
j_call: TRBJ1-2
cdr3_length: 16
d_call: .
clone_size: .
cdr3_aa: CASSLSLGEGLGGYTF
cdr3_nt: TGTGCCAGCAGTTTGTCCTTAGGGGAGGGACTTGGCGGCTACACCTTC

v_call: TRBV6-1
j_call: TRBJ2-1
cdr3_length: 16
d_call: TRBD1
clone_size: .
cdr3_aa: CASSEGVGQGGNEQFF
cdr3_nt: TGTGCCAGCAGTGAGGGAGTGGGACAGGGGGGCAATGAGCAGTTCTTC

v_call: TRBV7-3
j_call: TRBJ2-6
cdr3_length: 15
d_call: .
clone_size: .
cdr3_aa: CASTLGGFGANVLTF
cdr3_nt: TGTGCCAGCACCCTAGGAGGGTTCGGGGCCAACGTCCTGACTTTC

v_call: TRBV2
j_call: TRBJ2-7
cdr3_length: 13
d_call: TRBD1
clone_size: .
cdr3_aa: CASIGNRGVEQYF
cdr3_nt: TGTGCCAGCATTGGCAACAGGGGTGTCGAGCAGTACTTC

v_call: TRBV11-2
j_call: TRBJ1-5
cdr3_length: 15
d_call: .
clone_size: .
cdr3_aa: CASSLGQNSNQPQHF
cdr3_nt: TGTGCCAGCAGCTTAGGACAGAATAGCAATCAGCCCCAGCATTTT

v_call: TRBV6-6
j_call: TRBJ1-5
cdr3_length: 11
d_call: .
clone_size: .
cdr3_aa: CASSSRGPQHF
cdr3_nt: TGTGCCAGCAGTTCCAGGGGGCCCCAGCATTTT

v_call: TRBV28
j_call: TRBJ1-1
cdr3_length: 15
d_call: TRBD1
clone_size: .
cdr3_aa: CASSTQTGVNTEAFF
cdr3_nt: TGTGCCAGCAGTACCCAGACAGGGGTGAACACTGAAGCTTTCTTT

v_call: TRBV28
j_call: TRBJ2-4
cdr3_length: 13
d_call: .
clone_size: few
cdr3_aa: CASSIVQVNIQYF
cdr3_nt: TGTGCCAGCAGTATAGTACAGGTGAACATTCAGTACTTC

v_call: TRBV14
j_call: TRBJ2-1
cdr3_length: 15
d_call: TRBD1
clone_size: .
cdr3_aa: CASSRLDRAYNEQFF
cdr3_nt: TGTGCCAGCAGCCGCCTAGACAGGGCCTACAATGAGCAGTTCTTC

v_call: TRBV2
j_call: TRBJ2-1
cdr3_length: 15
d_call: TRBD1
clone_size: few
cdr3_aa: CASTDDRGVDNEQFF
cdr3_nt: TGTGCCAGCACTGACGACAGGGGCGTGGACAATGAGCAGTTCTTC

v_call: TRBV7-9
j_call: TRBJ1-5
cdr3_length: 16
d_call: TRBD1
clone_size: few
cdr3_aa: CASSVGTASSNQPQHF
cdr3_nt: TGTGCCAGCAGCGTCGGGACAGCCTCTAGCAATCAGCCCCAGCATTTT

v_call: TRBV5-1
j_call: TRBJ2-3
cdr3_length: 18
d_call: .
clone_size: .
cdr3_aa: CASSLGAGAPGGTDTQYF
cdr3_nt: TGCGCCAGCAGCCTGGGGGCGGGGGCGCCCGGTGGAACAGATACGCAGTATTTT

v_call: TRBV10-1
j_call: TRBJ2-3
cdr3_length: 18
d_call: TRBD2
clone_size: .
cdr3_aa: CASSGTKRGTSSTDTQYF
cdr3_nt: TGCGCCAGCAGTGGGACTAAGCGGGGGACCTCTAGCACAGATACGCAGTATTTT

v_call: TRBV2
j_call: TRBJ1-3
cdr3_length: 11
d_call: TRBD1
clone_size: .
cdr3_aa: CASRGQGPIYF
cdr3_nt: TGTGCCAGCAGAGGACAGGGGCCCATATATTTT

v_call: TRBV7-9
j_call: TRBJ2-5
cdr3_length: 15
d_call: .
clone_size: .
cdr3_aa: CASSWVWGDQETQYF
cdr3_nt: TGTGCCAGCAGCTGGGTATGGGGGGACCAAGAGACCCAGTACTTC

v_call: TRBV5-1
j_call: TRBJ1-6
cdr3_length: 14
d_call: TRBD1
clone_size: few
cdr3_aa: CASSVGQEDSPLHF
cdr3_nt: TGCGCCAGCAGCGTCGGACAGGAAGATTCACCCCTCCACTTT

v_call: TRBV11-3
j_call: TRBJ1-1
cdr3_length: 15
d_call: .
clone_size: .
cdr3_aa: CASSKGGGGDTEAFF
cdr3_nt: TGTGCCAGCAGCAAAGGTGGCGGGGGTGACACTGAAGCTTTCTTT

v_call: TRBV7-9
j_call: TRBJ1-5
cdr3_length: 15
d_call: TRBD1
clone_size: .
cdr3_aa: CASSPGTAKNQPQHF
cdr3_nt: TGTGCCAGCAGCCCCGGGACAGCAAAAAATCAGCCCCAGCATTTT

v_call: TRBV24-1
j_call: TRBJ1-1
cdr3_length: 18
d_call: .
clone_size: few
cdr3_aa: CATSDTQGPGGKDTEAFF
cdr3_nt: TGTGCCACCAGTGATACTCAGGGGCCGGGGGGGAAGGACACTGAAGCTTTCTTT

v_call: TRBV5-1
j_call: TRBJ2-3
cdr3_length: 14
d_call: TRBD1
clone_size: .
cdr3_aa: CASSSGTGADTQYF
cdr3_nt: TGCGCCAGCAGCTCCGGGACAGGGGCAGATACGCAGTATTTT

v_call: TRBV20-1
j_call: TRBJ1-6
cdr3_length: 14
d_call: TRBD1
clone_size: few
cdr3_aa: CSASPETGTSPLHF
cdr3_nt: TGCAGTGCTAGTCCCGAGACAGGGACTTCACCCCTCCACTTT

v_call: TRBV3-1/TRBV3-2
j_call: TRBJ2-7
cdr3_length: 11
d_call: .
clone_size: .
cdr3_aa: CASTAEGEQYF
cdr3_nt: TGTGCCAGCACCGCCGAGGGCGAGCAGTACTTC

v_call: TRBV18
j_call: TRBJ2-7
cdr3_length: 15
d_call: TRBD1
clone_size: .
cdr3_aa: CASSPIMDRSNEQYF
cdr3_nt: TGTGCCAGCTCACCAATTATGGACAGGTCCAACGAGCAGTACTTC

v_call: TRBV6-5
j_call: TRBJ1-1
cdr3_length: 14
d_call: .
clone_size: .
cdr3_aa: CASSYPGGSTEAFF
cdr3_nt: TGTGCCAGCAGTTACCCCGGAGGGAGCACTGAAGCTTTCTTT

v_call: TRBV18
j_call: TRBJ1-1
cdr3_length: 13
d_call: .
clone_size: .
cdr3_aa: CASSPGTGTKAFF
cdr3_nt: TGTGCCAGCTCACCGGGTACAGGGACCAAAGCTTTCTTT

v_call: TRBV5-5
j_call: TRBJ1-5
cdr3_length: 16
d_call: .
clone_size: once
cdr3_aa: CASSPLVVQAGQPQHF
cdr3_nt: TGTGCCAGCAGCCCCCTTGTAGTGCAGGCCGGTCAGCCCCAGCATTTT

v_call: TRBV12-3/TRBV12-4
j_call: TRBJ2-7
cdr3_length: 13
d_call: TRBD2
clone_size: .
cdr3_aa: CASSRGGGYEQYF
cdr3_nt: TGTGCCAGCAGCCGCGGCGGGGGGTACGAGCAGTACTTC

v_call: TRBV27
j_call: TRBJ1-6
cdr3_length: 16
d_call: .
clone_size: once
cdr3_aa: CASRPNYAGIPSPLHF
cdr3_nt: TGTGCCAGCAGACCGAACTACGCAGGGATCCCTTCACCCCTCCACTTT

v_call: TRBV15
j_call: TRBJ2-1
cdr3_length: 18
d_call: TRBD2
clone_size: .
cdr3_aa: CATSRDLAGGSSYNEQFF
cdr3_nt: TGTGCCACCAGCAGAGATTTGGCGGGGGGCAGCTCCTACAATGAGCAGTTCTTC

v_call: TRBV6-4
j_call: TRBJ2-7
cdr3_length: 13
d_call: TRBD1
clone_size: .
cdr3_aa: CASSVLPGGEQYF
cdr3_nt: TGTGCCAGCAGTGTTCTTCCAGGGGGCGAGCAGTACTTC

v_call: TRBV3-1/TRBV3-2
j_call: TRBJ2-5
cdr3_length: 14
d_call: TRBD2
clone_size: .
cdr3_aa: CASSQQAGQETQYF
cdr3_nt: TGTGCCAGCAGCCAACAAGCGGGACAAGAGACCCAGTACTTC

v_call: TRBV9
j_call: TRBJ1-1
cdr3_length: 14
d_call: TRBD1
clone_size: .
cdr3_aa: CASRGGQGWTEAFF
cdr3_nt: TGTGCCAGCCGGGGGGGACAGGGGTGGACTGAAGCTTTCTTT

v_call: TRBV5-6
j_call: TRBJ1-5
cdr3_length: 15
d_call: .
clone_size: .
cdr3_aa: CASSLQGVGNQPQHF
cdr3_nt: TGTGCCAGCAGCTTACAGGGTGTGGGCAATCAGCCCCAGCATTTT

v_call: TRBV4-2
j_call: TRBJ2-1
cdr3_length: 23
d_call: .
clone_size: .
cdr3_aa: CASSQDHIRRGILSTTSHNEQFF
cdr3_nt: TGTGCCAGCAGCCAAGATCATATCCGTCGGGGGATACTTTCGACAACCTCTCACAATGAGCAGTTCTTC

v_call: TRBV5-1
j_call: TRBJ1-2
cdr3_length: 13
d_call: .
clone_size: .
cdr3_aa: CASSLDRNYGYTF
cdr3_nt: TGCGCCAGCAGCCTCGACAGAAACTATGGCTACACCTTC

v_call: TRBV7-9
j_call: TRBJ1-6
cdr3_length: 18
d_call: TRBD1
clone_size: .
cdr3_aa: CASSFPSTGGTLNSPLHF
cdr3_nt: TGTGCCAGCAGCTTCCCCTCCACAGGGGGTACTCTGAATTCACCCCTCCACTTT

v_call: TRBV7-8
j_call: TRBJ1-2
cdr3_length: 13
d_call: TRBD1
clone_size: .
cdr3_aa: CASSYGQGGAATF
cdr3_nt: TGTGCCAGCAGCTACGGACAGGGAGGAGCGGCCACCTTC

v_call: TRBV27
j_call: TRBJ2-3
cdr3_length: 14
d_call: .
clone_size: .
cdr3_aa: CASSLGLTTDTQYF
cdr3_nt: TGTGCCAGCAGTTTAGGACTGACCACAGATACGCAGTATTTT

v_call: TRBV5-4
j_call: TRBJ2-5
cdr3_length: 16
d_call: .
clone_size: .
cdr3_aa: CASSPPQGRGEETQYF
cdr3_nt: TGTGCCAGCAGCCCACCTCAGGGGCGAGGGGAAGAGACCCAGTACTTC

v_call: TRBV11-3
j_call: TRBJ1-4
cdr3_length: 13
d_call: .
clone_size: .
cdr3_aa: CASSFGEGEKLFF
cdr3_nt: TGTGCCAGCAGCTTTGGAGAAGGTGAAAAACTGTTTTTT

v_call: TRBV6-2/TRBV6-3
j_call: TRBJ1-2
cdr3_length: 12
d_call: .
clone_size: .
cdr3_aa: CASSREFYGYTF
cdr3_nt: TGTGCCAGCAGTCGAGAATTCTATGGCTACACCTTC

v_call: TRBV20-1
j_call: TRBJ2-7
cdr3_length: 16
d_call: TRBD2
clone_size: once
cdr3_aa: CSASLIPSGARNEQYF
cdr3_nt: TGCAGTGCTAGTCTAATCCCTAGCGGGGCTCGGAACGAGCAGTACTTC

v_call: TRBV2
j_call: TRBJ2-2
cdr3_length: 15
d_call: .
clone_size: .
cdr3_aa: CASSETRANTGELFF
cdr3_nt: TGTGCCAGCAGTGAGACCCGGGCGAACACCGGGGAGCTGTTTTTT

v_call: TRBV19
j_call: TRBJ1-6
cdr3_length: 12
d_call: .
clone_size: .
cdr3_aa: CASGLYNSPLHF
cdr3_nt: TGTGCCAGTGGGCTTTATAATTCACCCCTCCACTTT